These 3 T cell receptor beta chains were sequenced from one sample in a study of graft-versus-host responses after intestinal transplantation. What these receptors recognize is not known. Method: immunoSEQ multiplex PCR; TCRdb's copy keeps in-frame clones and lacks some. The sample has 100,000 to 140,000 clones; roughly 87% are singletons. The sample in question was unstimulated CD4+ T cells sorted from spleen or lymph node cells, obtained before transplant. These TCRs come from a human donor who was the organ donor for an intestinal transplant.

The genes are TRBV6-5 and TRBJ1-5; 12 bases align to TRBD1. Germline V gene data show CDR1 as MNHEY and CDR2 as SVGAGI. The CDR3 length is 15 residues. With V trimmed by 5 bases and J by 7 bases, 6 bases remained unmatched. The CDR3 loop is CASSPGQGASQPQHF. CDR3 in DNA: TGTGCCAGCAGTCCGGGACAGGGGGCCTCCCAGCCCCAGCATTTT.

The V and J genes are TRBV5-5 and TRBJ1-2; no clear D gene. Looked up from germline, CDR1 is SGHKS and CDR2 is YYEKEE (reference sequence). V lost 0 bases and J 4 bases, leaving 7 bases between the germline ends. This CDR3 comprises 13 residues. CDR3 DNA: TGTGCCAGCAGCTTGGCCAGGACCTATGGCTACACCTTC. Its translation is CASSLARTYGYTF.

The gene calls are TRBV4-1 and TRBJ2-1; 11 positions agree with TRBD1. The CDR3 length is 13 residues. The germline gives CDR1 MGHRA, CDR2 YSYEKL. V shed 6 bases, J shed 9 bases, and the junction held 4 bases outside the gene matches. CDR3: CASRRTGGREQFF. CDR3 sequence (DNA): TGCGCCAGCAGGCGGACAGGGGGCCGTGAGCAGTTCTTC.